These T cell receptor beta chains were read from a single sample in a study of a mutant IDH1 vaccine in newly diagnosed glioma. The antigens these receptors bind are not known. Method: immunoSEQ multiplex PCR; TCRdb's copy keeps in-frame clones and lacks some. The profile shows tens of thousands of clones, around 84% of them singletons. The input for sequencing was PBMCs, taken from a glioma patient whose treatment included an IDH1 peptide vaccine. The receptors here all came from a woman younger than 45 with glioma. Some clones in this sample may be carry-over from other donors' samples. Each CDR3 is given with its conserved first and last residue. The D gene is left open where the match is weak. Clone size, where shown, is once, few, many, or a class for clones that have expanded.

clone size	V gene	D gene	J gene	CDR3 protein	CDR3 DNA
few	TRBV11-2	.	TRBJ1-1	CASSRQAGPEAFF	TGTGCCAGCAGCCGCCAAGCAGGACCTGAAGCTTTCTTT
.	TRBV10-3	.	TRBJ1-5	CAISVGQPQHF	TGTGCCATCAGTGTGGGGCAGCCCCAGCATTTT
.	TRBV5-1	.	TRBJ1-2	CASSPGQNYGYTF	TGCGCCAGCAGCCCTGGACAGAACTATGGCTACACCTTC
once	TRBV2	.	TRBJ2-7	CASRGDTYEQYF	TGTGCCAGCAGAGGGGATACCTACGAGCAGTACTTC
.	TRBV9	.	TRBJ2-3	CASSEDGATDTQYF	TGTGCCAGCAGCGAAGATGGCGCCACAGATACGCAGTATTTT
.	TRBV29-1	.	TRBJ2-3	CSVRKRVVPDTQYF	TGCAGCGTTCGGAAAAGGGTCGTCCCGGATACGCAGTATTTT
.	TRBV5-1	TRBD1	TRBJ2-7	CASSFGTGGYEQYF	TGCGCCAGCAGCTTTGGGACAGGGGGGTACGAGCAGTACTTC
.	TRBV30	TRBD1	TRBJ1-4	CAWTRKGGGPTNEKLFF	TGTGCCTGGACCCGTAAGGGAGGGGGCCCAACTAATGAAAAACTGTTTTTT
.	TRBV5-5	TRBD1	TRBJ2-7	CASSFRTGGNEQYF	TGTGCCAGCAGCTTTCGGACAGGTGGCAACGAGCAGTACTTC
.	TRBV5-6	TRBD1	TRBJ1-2	CASSPTGAGYGYTF	TGTGCCAGCAGCCCAACAGGGGCTGGCTATGGCTACACCTTC
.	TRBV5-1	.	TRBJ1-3	CASSPGVKSDTIYF	TGCGCCAGCAGCCCCGGGGTGAAGAGTGACACCATATATTTT
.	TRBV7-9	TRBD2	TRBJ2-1	CASSFSSGSEQFF	TGTGCCAGCAGCTTTTCTAGCGGGAGTGAGCAGTTCTTC
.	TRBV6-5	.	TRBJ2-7	CASSLLKGGVYEQYF	TGTGCCAGCAGTCTTCTGAAAGGGGGGGTCTACGAGCAGTACTTC
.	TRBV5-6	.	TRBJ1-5	CASSWGRGSQPQHF	TGTGCCAGCAGCTGGGGGAGGGGCAGCCAGCCCCAGCATTTT
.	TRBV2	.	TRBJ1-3	CATKSTDSGNTIYF	TGTGCCACCAAGTCGACGGACTCTGGAAACACCATATATTTT
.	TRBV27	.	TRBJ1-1	CASSFSHVNTEAFF	TGTGCCAGCAGTTTTTCCCACGTGAACACTGAAGCTTTCTTT
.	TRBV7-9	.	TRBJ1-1	CASSLKGRGDTHTEAFF	TGTGCCAGCAGCTTAAAGGGGAGGGGAGACACGCACACTGAAGCTTTCTTT
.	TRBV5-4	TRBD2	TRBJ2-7	CASSLFGTSGRPGSYEQYF	TGTGCCAGCAGCTTGTTCGGGACTAGCGGGAGGCCTGGGTCCTACGAGCAGTACTTC
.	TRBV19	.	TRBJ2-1	CATLGDNEQFF	TGTGCCACCCTGGGGGACAATGAGCAGTTCTTC
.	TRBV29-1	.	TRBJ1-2	CSVPLPPGYGYTF	TGCAGCGTTCCCCTGCCGCCCGGGTATGGCTACACCTTC
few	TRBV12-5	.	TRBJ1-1	CASGLMNTEAFF	TGTGCTAGTGGTTTGATGAACACTGAAGCTTTCTTT
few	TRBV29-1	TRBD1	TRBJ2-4	CSVASGRGQNIQYF	TGCAGCGTTGCTTCGGGAAGGGGGCAAAACATTCAGTACTTC
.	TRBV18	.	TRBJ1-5	CASSTRQGSQPQHF	TGTGCCAGCTCAACCCGACAAGGGTCTCAGCCCCAGCATTTT
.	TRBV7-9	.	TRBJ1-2	CASSPTSRHYGYTF	TGTGCCAGCAGCCCTACGTCCAGGCACTATGGCTACACCTTC
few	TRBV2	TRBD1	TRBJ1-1	CASRGYTGQGGTEAFF	TGTGCCAGCAGGGGGTACACCGGACAGGGGGGAACTGAAGCTTTCTTT
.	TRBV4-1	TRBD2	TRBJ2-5	CASSQGRLAGQETQYF	TGCGCCAGCAGCCAAGGTAGGCTAGCGGGCCAAGAGACCCAGTACTTC
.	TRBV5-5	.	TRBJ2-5	CASSLRDIQYQETQYF	TGTGCCAGCAGCTTGCGAGATATACAGTACCAAGAGACCCAGTACTTC
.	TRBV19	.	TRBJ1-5	CASSIRPTGSNQPQHF	TGTGCCAGTAGTATAAGGCCCACAGGGAGCAATCAGCCCCAGCATTTT
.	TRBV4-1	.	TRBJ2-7	CASSPGPGGIYEQYF	TGCGCCAGCAGCCCTGGTCCTGGAGGTATCTACGAGCAGTACTTC
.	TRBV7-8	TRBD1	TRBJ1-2	CASSLGTGKEGYTF	TGTGCCAGCAGCCTGGGGACAGGGAAGGAAGGGTACACCTTC
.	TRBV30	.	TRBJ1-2	CAWTRDESNYGYTF	TGTGCCTGGACCCGGGACGAGTCTAACTATGGCTACACCTTC
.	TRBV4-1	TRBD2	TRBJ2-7	CASSQEPAGGSSYEQYF	TGCGCCAGCAGCCAAGAGCCAGCGGGAGGGAGCTCCTACGAGCAGTACTTC
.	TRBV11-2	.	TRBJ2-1	CASSPSPGREQFF	TGTGCCAGCAGCCCGAGCCCCGGGCGGGAGCAGTTCTTC
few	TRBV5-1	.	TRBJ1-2	CASSLGTVDGYTF	TGCGCCAGCAGCTTGGGCACTGTGGATGGCTACACCTTC
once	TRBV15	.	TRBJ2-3	CATSRDPDGPYF	TGTGCCACCAGCAGAGATCCGGACGGACCGTATTTT
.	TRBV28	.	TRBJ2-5	CASSLAGYQETQYF	TGTGCCAGCAGTTTAGCGGGGTACCAAGAGACCCAGTACTTC
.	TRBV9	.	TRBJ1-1	CASSVEQFLTEAFF	TGTGCCAGCAGCGTAGAACAGTTCCTCACTGAAGCTTTCTTT
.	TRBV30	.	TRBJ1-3	CAWDGVGSGNTIYF	TGTGCCTGGGACGGAGTAGGGTCTGGAAACACCATATATTTT
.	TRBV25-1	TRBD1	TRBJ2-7	CASSEGIMGQRLDEQYF	TGTGCCAGCAGTGAAGGGATCATGGGACAGCGCCTGGACGAGCAGTACTTC
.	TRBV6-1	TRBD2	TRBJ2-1	CASSGGTNVYNEQFF	TGTGCCAGCAGTGGAGGGACTAACGTTTACAATGAGCAGTTCTTC
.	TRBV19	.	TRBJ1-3	CASSWTVGNTIYF	TGTGCCAGTAGTTGGACAGTCGGAAACACCATATATTTT
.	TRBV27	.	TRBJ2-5	CASSPRETNRGIAQYF	TGTGCCAGCAGTCCCCGGGAAACAAATCGGGGTATAGCCCAGTACTTC
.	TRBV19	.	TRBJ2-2	CASSTRDNVGGELFF	TGTGCCAGTAGTACCCGGGACAACGTCGGCGGGGAGCTGTTTTTT
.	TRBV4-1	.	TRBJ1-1	CASSPRGWDTEAFF	TGCGCCAGCAGCCCGCGGGGCTGGGATACTGAAGCTTTCTTT